A single T cell receptor (beta chain) is shown here with its context. Antigen specificity is unknown. Clones were read by immunoSEQ multiplex PCR, and TCRdb kept only the in-frame ones, dropping some. The sample gives around 100,000 clones, roughly four fifths of which show up once; approximately 3.5% is in the top ten. V trimming: 6 bases; J trimming: 4 bases; junction bases outside the gene matches: 9. Germline V gene lookup returns CDR1 LNHDA and CDR2 SQIVND (reference sequence). The CDR3 runs to 15 residues. Focal radiation was given together with CTLA-4 blockade (ipilimumab) to patients with chemo-refractory metastatic non-small-cell lung cancer. This specimen comes from a study of radiotherapy plus CTLA-4 blockade in lung cancer. Study-level background: Objective responses were documented in around 20% of patients, with disease control in 25% to 35%.

Study results and limitations: Per reports, early blood T cell clone dynamics, plus interferon-beta, forecast response most strongly. TCR clones originating in tumors grew in number in blood after radiotherapy plus ipilimumab.

This chain uses TRBV19 with TRBJ2-5; 9 bases line up with TRBD2. Sample: peripheral blood, taken from a patient treated with radiotherapy plus ipilimumab. The origin of this receptor is a human donor with non-small cell lung cancer that progressed on radiotherapy plus ipilimumab. Some clones in this sample may be carry-over from other donors' samples. The chain's CDR3 is CASSPVVAGVETQYF. The CDR3 coding sequence is TGTGCCAGTAGCCCAGTGGTAGCGGGGGTAGAGACCCAGTACTTC.